Below, one T cell receptor (beta chain) is given with its context. Peripheral blood, together with lesional scalp punch biopsies, was collected from alopecia areata patients. This sample was included in a study of CD8+ T cells in alopecia areata. The sequencing template was cDNA reverse transcribed from extracted RNA. Method: immunoSEQ multiplex PCR; TCRdb's copy keeps in-frame clones and lacks some. The table has 75,000 to 100,000 clones, roughly two fifths seen once. The germline V gene encodes CDR1 SQVTM and CDR2 ANQGSEA. CDR3 size: 14 residues. V was pared by 4 bases and J by 2 bases, with 12 bases between.

V gene TRBV29-1 combines with J gene TRBJ1-3; possible D gene TRBD1, 5 bases. Sequenced material: CD4+ T cells sorted from blood. This TCR derives from a human donor with alopecia areata. DNA of the CDR3: TGCAGCGTTGTCCCCCGAGGGGCTGGAAACACCATATATTTT. Translating gives CSVVPRGAGNTIYF.